Sequencing of this T cell receptor beta chain was carried out in a study of shared clonotypes between healthy human individuals. Study-wide findings and caveats: Compared with memory subsets, naive subsets generally had larger estimated richness. The sharing of about 5% of naive CD4 clonotypes was seen across several donors.

Evenly divided among several immunoSEQ plates was the genomic DNA of each subset. Data came from immunoSEQ multiplex PCR; TCRdb stores just in-frame clones and leaves some out. The sample holds 1.4 million or so clones; less than 99% are singletons and the top ten take about 0.35%. The germline gives CDR1 MGHDK, CDR2 SYGVNS. The CDR3 runs 16 residues. J lost 5 bases, V lost 5 bases, and 14 bases had no gene match. This clone has just one count. Its antigen is unidentified. The chain is built from TRBV25-1 and TRBJ1-2; TRBD1 aligns across 7 bases. The source is a man in his thirties or forties in good health. Specimen: naive CD4+ T cells sorted from blood. Noted subset: CD45RA+ positively selected. The CDR3 sequence: CASSRAGTADDYGYTF. The CDR3 DNA sequence: TGTGCCAGCAGTAGGGCCGGGACAGCGGATGATTATGGCTACACCTTC.